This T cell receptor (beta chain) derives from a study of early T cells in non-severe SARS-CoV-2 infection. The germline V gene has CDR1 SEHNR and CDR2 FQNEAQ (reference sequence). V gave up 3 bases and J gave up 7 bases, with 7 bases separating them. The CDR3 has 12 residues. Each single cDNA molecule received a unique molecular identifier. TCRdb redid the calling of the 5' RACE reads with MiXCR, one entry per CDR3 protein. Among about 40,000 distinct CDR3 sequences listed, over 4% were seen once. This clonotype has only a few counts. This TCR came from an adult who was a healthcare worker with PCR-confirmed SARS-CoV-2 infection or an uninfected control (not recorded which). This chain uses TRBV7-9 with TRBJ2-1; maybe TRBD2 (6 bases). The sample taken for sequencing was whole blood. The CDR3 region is CASSFGLNEQFF. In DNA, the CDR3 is TGTGCCAGCAGCTTCGGACTAAATGAGCAGTTCTTC.